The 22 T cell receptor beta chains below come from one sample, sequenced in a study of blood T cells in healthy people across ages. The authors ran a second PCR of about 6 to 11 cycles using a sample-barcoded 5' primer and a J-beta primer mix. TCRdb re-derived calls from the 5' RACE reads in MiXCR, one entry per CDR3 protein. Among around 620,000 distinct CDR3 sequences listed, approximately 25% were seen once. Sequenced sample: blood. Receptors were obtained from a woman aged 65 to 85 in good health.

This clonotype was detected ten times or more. The DNA of the CDR3 is TGTGCCAGCAGCTTAGGTAGCGGTTCCTACGAGCAGTACTTC. Its translation is CASSLGSGSYEQYF. This chain joins TRBV7-3 and TRBJ2-7; tentative D call: TRBD2 (6 bases). The germline V gene has CDR1 SGHTA and CDR2 FQGTGA. The germline V and J ends were trimmed by 2 bases and 1 base, with 9 bases remaining between them. The CDR3 spans 14 residues.

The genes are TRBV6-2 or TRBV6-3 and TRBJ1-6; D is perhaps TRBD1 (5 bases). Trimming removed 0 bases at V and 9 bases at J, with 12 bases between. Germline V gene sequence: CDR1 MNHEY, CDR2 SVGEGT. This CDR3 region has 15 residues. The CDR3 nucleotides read TGTGCCAGCAGTTACTCGACAGCCACAGGTTCACCCCTCCACTTT. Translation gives CASSYSTATGSPLHF.

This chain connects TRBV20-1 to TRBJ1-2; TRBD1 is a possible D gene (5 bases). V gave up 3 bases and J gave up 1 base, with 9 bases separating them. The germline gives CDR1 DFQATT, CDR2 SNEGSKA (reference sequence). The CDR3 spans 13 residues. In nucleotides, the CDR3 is TGCAGTGCTAGCTTCCAGGGTAACTATGGCTACACCTTC. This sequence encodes CSASFQGNYGYTF.

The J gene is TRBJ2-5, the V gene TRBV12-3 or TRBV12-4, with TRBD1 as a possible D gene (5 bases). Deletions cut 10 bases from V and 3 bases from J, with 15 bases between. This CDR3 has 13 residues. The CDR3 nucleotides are TGTGCCAACACCCTAGGGGTCGAAGAGACCCAGTACTTC. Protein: CANTLGVEETQYF.

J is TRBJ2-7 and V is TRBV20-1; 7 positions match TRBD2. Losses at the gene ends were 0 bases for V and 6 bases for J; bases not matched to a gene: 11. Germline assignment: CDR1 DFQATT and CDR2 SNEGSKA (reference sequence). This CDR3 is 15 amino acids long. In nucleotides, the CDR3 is TGCAGTGCTAGAGATCATGGTGGGAGGGCCTCCGAGCAGTACTTC. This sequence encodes CSARDHGGRASEQYF.

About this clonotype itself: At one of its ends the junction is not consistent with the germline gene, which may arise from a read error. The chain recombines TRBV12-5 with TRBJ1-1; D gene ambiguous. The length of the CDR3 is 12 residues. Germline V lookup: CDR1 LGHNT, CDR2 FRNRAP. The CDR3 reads CASGLVATEAFF. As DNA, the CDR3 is TGCGCTAGTGGTTTGGTAGCCACTGAAGCTTTCTTT.

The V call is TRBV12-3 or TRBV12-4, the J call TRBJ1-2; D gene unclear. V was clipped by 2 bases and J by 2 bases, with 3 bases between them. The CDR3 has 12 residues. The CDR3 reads CASSLINYGYTF. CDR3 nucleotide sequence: TGTGCCAGCAGTTTAATAAACTATGGCTACACCTTC.

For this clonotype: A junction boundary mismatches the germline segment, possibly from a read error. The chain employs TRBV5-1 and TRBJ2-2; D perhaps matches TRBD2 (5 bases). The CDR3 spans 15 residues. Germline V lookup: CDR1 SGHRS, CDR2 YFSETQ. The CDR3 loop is CASARESRNTGEPFF. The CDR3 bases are TGCGCCAGCGCCCGGGAAAGTCGTAACACCGGGGAGCCGTTTTTT.

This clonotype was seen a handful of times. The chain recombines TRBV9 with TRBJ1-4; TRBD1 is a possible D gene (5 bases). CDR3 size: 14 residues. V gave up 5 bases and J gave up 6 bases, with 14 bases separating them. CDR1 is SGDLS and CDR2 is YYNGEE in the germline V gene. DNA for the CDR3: TGTGCCAGCAGTGTCGGGGGTCCGGATGAAAAACTGTTTTTT. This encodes CASSVGGPDEKLFF.

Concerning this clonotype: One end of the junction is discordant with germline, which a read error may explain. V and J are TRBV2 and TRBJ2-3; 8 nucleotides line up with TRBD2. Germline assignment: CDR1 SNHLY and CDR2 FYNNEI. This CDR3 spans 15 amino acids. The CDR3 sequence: CAGSPQRGRTDTQYF. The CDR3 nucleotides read TGTGCCGGCAGTCCTCAGCGGGGGCGCACAGATACGCAGTATTTT.

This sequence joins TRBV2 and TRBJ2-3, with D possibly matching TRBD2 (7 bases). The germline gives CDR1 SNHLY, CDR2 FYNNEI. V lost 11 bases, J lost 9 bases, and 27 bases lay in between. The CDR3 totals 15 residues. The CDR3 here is CASKDGGGAEQTQYF. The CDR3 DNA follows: TGTGCCTCAAAAGATGGTGGGGGGGCCGAACAGACGCAGTATTTT.

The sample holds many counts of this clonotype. This CDR3 reads CSARVAGRTDTQYF. CDR3 nucleotide sequence: TGCAGTGCTAGAGTAGCGGGACGCACAGATACGCAGTATTTT. The rearrangement links TRBV20-1 to TRBJ2-3; 8 positions match TRBD2. V lost 1 base and J lost 1; bases outside the gene matches: 1. The CDR3 has 14 residues. Germline V gene data show CDR1 as DFQATT and CDR2 as SNEGSKA (reference sequence).

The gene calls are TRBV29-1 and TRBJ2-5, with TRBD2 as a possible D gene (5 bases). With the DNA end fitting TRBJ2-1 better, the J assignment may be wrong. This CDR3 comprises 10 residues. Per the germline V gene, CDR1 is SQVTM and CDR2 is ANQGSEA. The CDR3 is CSVALGEQFF. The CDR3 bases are TGCAGCGTTGCACTAGGTGAGCAGTTCTTC.

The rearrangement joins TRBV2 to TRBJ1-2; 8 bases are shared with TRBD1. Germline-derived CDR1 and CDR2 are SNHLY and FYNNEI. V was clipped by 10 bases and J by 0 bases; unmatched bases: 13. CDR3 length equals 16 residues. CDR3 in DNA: TGTGCCAACTCGATGCAGGGGGCGCGGTCTAACTATGGCTACACCTTC. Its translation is CANSMQGARSNYGYTF.

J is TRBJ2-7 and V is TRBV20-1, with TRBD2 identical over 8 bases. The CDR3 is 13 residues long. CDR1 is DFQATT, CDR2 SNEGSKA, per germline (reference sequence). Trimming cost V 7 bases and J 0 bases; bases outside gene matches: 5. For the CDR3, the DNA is TGCAGTGGGGGAGCGGGGGTCTCCTACGAGCAGTACTTC. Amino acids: CSGGAGVSYEQYF.

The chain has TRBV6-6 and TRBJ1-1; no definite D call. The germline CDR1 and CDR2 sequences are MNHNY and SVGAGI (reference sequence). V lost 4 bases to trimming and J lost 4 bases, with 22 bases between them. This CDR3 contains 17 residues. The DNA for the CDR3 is TGTGCCAGCAGTTCTATTGGGTTTCGGGGAGGGAGCACTGAAGCTTTCTTT. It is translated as CASSSIGFRGGSTEAFF.

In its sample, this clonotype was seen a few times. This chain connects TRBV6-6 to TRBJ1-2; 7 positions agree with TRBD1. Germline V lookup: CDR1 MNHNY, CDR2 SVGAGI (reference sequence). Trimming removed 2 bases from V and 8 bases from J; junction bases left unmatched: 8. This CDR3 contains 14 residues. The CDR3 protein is CASSYPLTGFGYTF. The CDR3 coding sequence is TGTGCCAGCAGTTACCCACTGACAGGGTTCGGCTACACCTTC.

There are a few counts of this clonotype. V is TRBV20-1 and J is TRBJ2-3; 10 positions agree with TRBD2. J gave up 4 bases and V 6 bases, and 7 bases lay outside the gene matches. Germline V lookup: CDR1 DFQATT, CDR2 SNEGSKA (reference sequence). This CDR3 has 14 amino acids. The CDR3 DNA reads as TGCAGTGCCAGGGCTAGCGGGGGCGCAGATACGCAGTATTTT. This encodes CSARASGGADTQYF.

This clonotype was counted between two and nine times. The CDR3 region is CASSLRRASGGVSTDTQYF. Here the CDR3 DNA reads TGTGCCAGCAGCTTAAGACGGGCTAGCGGGGGGGTAAGCACAGATACGCAGTATTTT. J is TRBJ2-3 and V is TRBV7-8; TRBD2 matches 12 bases. The trim removed 2 bases at V and 0 bases at J, leaving 9 bases unmatched. The germline gives CDR1 SGHVS, CDR2 FQNEAQ. The CDR3 contains 19 residues.

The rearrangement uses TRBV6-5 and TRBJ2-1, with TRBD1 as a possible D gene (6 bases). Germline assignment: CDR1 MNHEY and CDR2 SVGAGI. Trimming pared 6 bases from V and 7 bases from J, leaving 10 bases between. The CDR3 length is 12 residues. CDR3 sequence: CASRKGTNEQFF. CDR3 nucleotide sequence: TGTGCCAGCAGAAAAGGGACAAATGAGCAGTTCTTC.

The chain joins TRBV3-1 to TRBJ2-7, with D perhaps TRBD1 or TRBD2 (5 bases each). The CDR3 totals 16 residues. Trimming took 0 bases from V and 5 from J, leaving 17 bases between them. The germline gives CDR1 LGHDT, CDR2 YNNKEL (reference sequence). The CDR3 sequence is CASSQDLAGSNHEQYF. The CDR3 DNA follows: TGTGCCAGCAGCCAAGATCTGGCAGGGAGTAACCACGAGCAGTACTTC.

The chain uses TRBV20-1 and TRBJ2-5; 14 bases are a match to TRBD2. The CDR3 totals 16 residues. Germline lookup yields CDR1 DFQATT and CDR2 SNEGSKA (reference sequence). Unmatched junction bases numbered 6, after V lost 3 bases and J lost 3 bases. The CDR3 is CSARGLAGVFEETQYF. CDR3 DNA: TGCAGTGCTAGGGGACTAGCGGGGGTTTTTGAAGAGACCCAGTACTTC.